This T cell receptor beta chain originates from a study of identifying expanded T cells in peripheral blood. Whole-study findings and limits: Clone count variance between roughly two-week samples rose with total template count. Over two and four weeks, about 17 and 20 clones changed, versus roughly 1.1 between replicates.

Healthy donors had no documented immune events, such as infections, while sampled. Data came from immunoSEQ multiplex PCR; TCRdb stores just in-frame clones and leaves some out. The repertoire holds some 78,000 clones, with around 90% as singletons. In this sample, this clone turned up once. Its matching antigen is unknown. CDR1 and CDR2 (germline): LNHDA, SQIVND (reference sequence). V was pared by 3 bases and J by 0 bases, with 12 bases between. The CDR3 totals 16 residues. The chain uses TRBV19 and TRBJ1-3; unclear D gene. The specimen was blood. This sequence was found in a person aged 18 to 75 in good health. This CDR3 reads CASSIQHLGSGNTIYF. CDR3 DNA: TGTGCCAGTAGTATTCAACACCTAGGCTCTGGAAACACCATATATTTT.